This TCR beta chain appears in the sequencing data of a study of shared T cell receptors in the human thymus. Libraries were prepared by immunoSEQ multiplex PCR; TCRdb keeps only in-frame clonotypes and omits some of them. The repertoire holds approximately 730,000 clones, 80% to 90% seen once, with 0.0095% to 0.011% in the top ten. V was pared by 3 bases and J by 4 bases, with 10 bases between. The length of the CDR3 is 13 residues. The germline V gene encodes CDR1 SGHNT and CDR2 YYREEE (reference sequence). The sample was also reused in another study, on human thymus T cells. That study reports: Apparent skewing of V and J gene usage characterized both thymic and blood repertoires. Related research has reported that thymic repertoires overlap highly among unrelated individuals.

V gene TRBV5-4 combines with J gene TRBJ1-1, with D unresolved. The sequenced material came from thymocytes. The TCR sequence derives from a girl under two years old with a congenital heart defect. The CDR3 reads CASSSYGFTEAFF. The CDR3 DNA reads TGTGCCAGCAGCTCCTACGGGTTCACTGAAGCTTTCTTT.